Listed here are 28 T cell receptor beta chains from one sample, sequenced in a study of T cell responses to AZD1222 COVID-19 vaccine. The assay was immunoSEQ multiplex PCR, and TCRdb's table has in-frame clones only and misses some. The repertoire includes roughly 120,000 clones, around 90% of them detected once, and roughly 14% sits in the top ten. Sample: peripheral blood, taken 28 days after the second AZD1222 dose. The receptor source for this set is an adult who received the AZD1222 COVID-19 vaccine.

The chain recombines TRBV27 with TRBJ2-1, with 9 bases lining up with TRBD2. The CDR3 is 18 residues long. V trimming: 3 bases; J trimming: 3 bases; junction bases outside the gene matches: 12. From germline, CDR1 is MNHEY and CDR2 SMNVEV (reference sequence). CDR3 sequence (DNA): TGTGCCAGCAGTTTTGATTATCGTCGGCGGGAGGGCTACAATGAGCAGTTCTTC. The encoded protein is CASSFDYRRREGYNEQFF.

This clone showed up many times. In DNA, the CDR3 is TGTGCCAGCAGCGCTGTGGGACAGGGGGCTTATCGGCATGGCTACACCTTC. This sequence encodes CASSAVGQGAYRHGYTF. The rearrangement joins TRBV5-4 to TRBJ1-2; 12 bases match TRBD1. Germline V CDR1 and CDR2: SGHNT, YYREEE (reference sequence). The CDR3 extends over 17 amino acids. Trimming at V came to 4 bases and at J to 6 bases, leaving 13 bases not matched to a gene.

This clone was seen a single time. V is TRBV28 and J is TRBJ2-5; TRBD1 matches at 7 bases. The length of the CDR3 is 14 residues. V gave up 3 bases and J gave up 5 bases; unmatched junction bases: 6. Germline assignment: CDR1 MDHEN and CDR2 SYDVKM. CDR3 DNA sequence: TGTGCCAGCAGTTTCGCACAGGGGACCGAGACCCAGTACTTC. This encodes CASSFAQGTETQYF.

In this sample, this clone turned up once. This chain uses TRBV11-2 with TRBJ2-7; D may be TRBD1 or TRBD2 (5 bases each). Germline V lookup: CDR1 SGHAT, CDR2 FQNNGV. Trimming pared 5 bases from V and 4 bases from J, leaving 18 bases between. The CDR3 is 15 residues long. The CDR3 protein is CASSPQGTAGYEQYF. The CDR3 nucleotides read TGTGCCAGCAGCCCACAAGGGACCGCGGGTTACGAGCAGTACTTC.

This chain connects TRBV5-1 to TRBJ1-1; D is uncertain. Trimming took off 0 bases at V and 3 bases at J, with 3 bases between the two ends. This CDR3 has 12 residues. The V gene's germline CDR1 is SGHRS and CDR2 YFSETQ. CDR3 protein: CASSLADTEAFF. In nucleotides, the CDR3 is TGCGCCAGCAGCTTGGCCGACACTGAAGCTTTCTTT.

The CDR3 loop is CASQNRLGRGLSNQPQHF. The DNA of the CDR3 is TGTGCCAGCCAAAACAGGCTTGGCAGGGGGTTGTCAAATCAGCCCCAGCATTTT. The chain combines TRBV19 with TRBJ1-5; 7 nucleotides agree with TRBD1. This CDR3 is 18 amino acids long. CDR1 and CDR2 from the germline V gene are LNHDA and SQIVND (reference sequence). V shed 9 bases and J 4 bases; nucleotides not matched to a gene: 21.

This clone was found once. The chain couples TRBV5-6 to TRBJ2-2; D is uncertain. The V end was cut by 4 bases, the J end by 0 bases, with 4 bases between. Looked up from germline, CDR1 is SGHDT and CDR2 is YYEEEE. The CDR3 runs 13 residues. The CDR3 DNA sequence: TGTGCCAGCAGCCCTCCGAACACCGGGGAGCTGTTTTTT. Translating gives CASSPPNTGELFF.

The chain uses TRBV6-5 and TRBJ2-5, with 8 bases that match TRBD2. Per the germline V gene, CDR1 is MNHEY and CDR2 is SVGAGI. This CDR3 comprises 14 residues. After removal of 6 bases from V and 5 bases from J, the junction contained 8 bases not matched to a gene. CDR3 bases: TGTGCCAGCAGGTCCGGGAGGGGATGGGAGACCCAGTACTTC. This sequence encodes CASRSGRGWETQYF.

V gene TRBV12-3 or TRBV12-4 combines with J gene TRBJ1-1; unclear D gene. Trimming took 5 bases from V and 4 from J, leaving 11 bases between them. The CDR3 is 13 amino acids. CDR3 sequence: CASSPEGGTEAFF. The CDR3 DNA follows: TGTGCCAGCAGTCCAGAGGGTGGCACTGAAGCTTTCTTT.

The rearrangement links TRBV9 to TRBJ2-1; no clear D gene. This CDR3 contains 16 residues. V was pared by 0 bases and J by 0 bases, with 10 bases between. CDR1 is SGDLS and CDR2 is YYNGEE in the germline V gene. CDR3 DNA sequence: TGTGCCAGCAGCGTAGCTAGTCCGAGCTCCTACAATGAGCAGTTCTTC. It yields the protein CASSVASPSSYNEQFF.

This chain links TRBV5-1 with TRBJ1-6; D gene ambiguous. The V gene lost 4 bases and the J gene lost 10 bases, with 12 bases spanning the gap. This CDR3 spans 13 amino acids. The germline V gene encodes CDR1 SGHRS and CDR2 YFSETQ. The CDR3 reads CASSTGFESPLHF. CDR3 nucleotide sequence: TGCGCCAGCAGCACTGGATTCGAATCACCCCTCCACTTT.

The chain recombines TRBV6-6 with TRBJ2-4; the D call may be TRBD1 or TRBD2 (5 bases each). CDR1 and CDR2 (germline): MNHNY, SVGAGI (reference sequence). V lost 4 bases and J 15 bases, leaving 19 bases between the germline ends. CDR3 length: 13 residues. The chain's CDR3 is CASSSNRDGVGYF. DNA of the CDR3: TGTGCCAGCAGTTCCAACCGGGACGGCGTTGGGTACTTC.

The gene calls are TRBV19 and TRBJ1-3, with a weak D call TRBD1 (6 bases). With 4 bases removed from V and 0 bases from J, the gap between germline ends came to 22 bases. There are 19 residues in the CDR3. Germline loops: CDR1 LNHDA, CDR2 SQIVND (reference sequence). The CDR3 protein is CASSRRSDGGHTSGNTIYF. The CDR3 region has the DNA TGTGCCAGTAGTAGACGTTCAGATGGGGGCCATACCTCTGGAAACACCATATATTTT.

As to this clone: At one boundary the junction diverges from the germline segment, which might be a read error. The chain has TRBV19 and TRBJ1-3; D not resolved. Germline V gene lookup returns CDR1 LNHDA and CDR2 SQIVND (reference sequence). This CDR3 has 15 amino acids. The CDR3 sequence: CASGIDGYELDTIYF. The CDR3 DNA reads TGTGCCAGTGGTATTGACGGCTATGAGCTGGACACCATATATTTT.

The rearrangement links TRBV9 to TRBJ2-3; a weak D match, TRBD1 (5 bases). The CDR3 totals 12 residues. Germline CDR1 SGDLS, CDR2 YYNGEE. Trimming pared 2 bases from V and 4 bases from J, leaving 5 bases between. The CDR3 DNA follows: TGTGCCAGCAGCGTGGGGCCAGATACGCAGTATTTT. Translated, it gives CASSVGPDTQYF.

The chain couples TRBV29-1 to TRBJ1-1; no clear D. The CDR3 runs to 14 residues. Germline CDR1 SQVTM, CDR2 ANQGSEA. The V gene lost 7 bases and the J gene lost 0 bases, with 15 bases spanning the gap. The CDR3 sequence: CSAARRDMNTEAFF. CDR3 in DNA: TGCAGCGCCGCCCGTCGGGATATGAACACTGAAGCTTTCTTT.

The chain couples TRBV18 to TRBJ1-3, with 9 bases that match TRBD1. Germline V lookup: CDR1 KGHSH, CDR2 LQKENI. V gave up 2 bases and J gave up 6 bases; unmatched junction bases: 5. The CDR3 is 15 residues long. CDR3 amino acids: CASSPGTGLENTIYF. CDR3 bases: TGTGCCAGCTCACCAGGGACAGGGCTTGAAAACACCATATATTTT.

J is TRBJ1-3 and V is TRBV3-1 (or the pseudogene TRBV3-2), with D unresolved. The CDR3 consists of 15 residues. Trimming cost V 4 bases and J 0 bases, with 10 bases left between them. Per germline, CDR1 LGHDT and CDR2 YNNKEL (reference sequence). This CDR3 is CASSPHGDSGNTIYF. In DNA form, the CDR3 reads TGTGCCAGCAGCCCTCACGGTGACTCTGGAAACACCATATATTTT.

The chain carries TRBV7-9 and TRBJ2-2; D not certain. The CDR3 has 16 residues. In germline, CDR1 is SEHNR, CDR2 FQNEAQ (reference sequence). V was pared by 3 bases and J by 3 bases, with 14 bases between. The CDR3 loop is CASSFKKYRDTGELFF. The CDR3 coding sequence is TGTGCCAGCAGCTTTAAAAAATATCGCGACACCGGGGAGCTGTTTTTT.

This chain links TRBV7-9 with TRBJ1-3, with no clear D. The germline V gene encodes CDR1 SEHNR and CDR2 FQNEAQ (reference sequence). The CDR3 has 15 amino acids. V was trimmed by 0 bases and J by 0 bases, leaving 6 bases between them. The CDR3 sequence is CASSLAPSSGNTIYF. CDR3 coding DNA: TGTGCCAGCAGCTTAGCGCCCAGCTCTGGAAACACCATATATTTT.

With respect to this clone: A read error may account for a junction end that differs from germline. The rearrangement uses TRBV5-1 and TRBJ2-5; D is perhaps TRBD1 (5 bases). CDR1 SGHRS and CDR2 YFSETQ come from the germline V gene. This CDR3 region has 15 residues. The CDR3 coding sequence is TGCGCCAGCAGCTTGGGGGGCTCGGACCAGGAGACCCAGTACTTC. Residues: CASSLGGSDQETQYF.

This clone was counted a few times. J is TRBJ1-2 and V is TRBV28; D unclear. The V end was cut by 3 bases, the J end by 3 bases, with 2 bases between. From germline, CDR1 is MDHEN and CDR2 SYDVKM. The CDR3 loop spans 11 amino acids. The CDR3, as DNA: TGTGCCAGCAGTTTGGACTATGGCTACACCTTC. Translating gives CASSLDYGYTF.

The chain combines TRBV21-1 with TRBJ1-3. TRBV21-1 is a documented pseudogene. CDR3 length equals 16 residues. CDR3 sequence (DNA): TGTGCCAGCAACCTTGAGGGTCCAAGCTCTGGAAACACCATATATTTT. Its translation is CASNLEGPSSGNTIYF.

The J gene is TRBJ1-1, the V gene TRBV21-1; TRBD1, the table's D call, lacks a check against the DNA. TRBV21-1 is reported as a pseudogene. The CDR3 has 16 residues. The CDR3 region is CASSTPGQIMNTEAFF. As DNA, the CDR3 is TGTGCCAGCAGCACTCCGGGACAGATTATGAACACTGAAGCTTTCTTT.

This clone appeared a few times. V is TRBV28 and J is TRBJ1-3, with 9 bases lining up with TRBD1. Trimming cost V 5 bases and J 3 bases; bases outside gene matches: 2. This CDR3 spans 14 amino acids. Germline lookup yields CDR1 MDHEN and CDR2 SYDVKM. The CDR3, as DNA: TGTGCCAGCAGTACAGGGGGCGGTGGAAACACCATATATTTT. Translation gives CASSTGGGGNTIYF.

This clone was picked up one time. The chain uses TRBV3-1 (or the pseudogene TRBV3-2) and TRBJ1-3, with D uncertain. V lost 1 base to trimming and J lost 0 bases, with 7 bases between them. The germline gives CDR1 LGHDT, CDR2 YNNKEL (reference sequence). CDR3 size: 15 residues. The CDR3 reads CASSQAAVSGNTIYF. The CDR3, as DNA: TGTGCCAGCAGCCAAGCGGCGGTCTCTGGAAACACCATATATTTT.

V usage is TRBV5-4 and J usage is TRBJ1-1; TRBD1 matches 9 bases. CDR3 size: 16 residues. Unmatched junction bases numbered 8, after V lost 4 bases and J lost 1 base. CDR1 and CDR2 (germline): SGHNT, YYREEE (reference sequence). As DNA, the CDR3 is TGTGCCAGCAGCCCACAGGGGGCAACGTGGAACACTGAAGCTTTCTTT. Its translation: CASSPQGATWNTEAFF.

This clone has just one count. The rearrangement uses TRBV5-1 and TRBJ1-2, with D unresolved. The germline V and J ends were trimmed by 0 bases and 8 bases, with 8 bases remaining between them. The CDR3 spans 12 residues. Germline assignment: CDR1 SGHRS and CDR2 YFSETQ. CDR3 sequence: CASSLGGGGYTF. As DNA, the CDR3 is TGCGCCAGCAGCTTGGGCGGAGGCGGCTACACCTTC. The full variable domain, rest sourced from reference TRBV5-1 and TRBJ1-2, is KAGVTQTPRYLIKTRGQQVTLSCSPISGHRSVSWYQQTPGQGLQFLFEYFSETQRNKGNFPGRFSGRQFSNSRSEMNVSTLELGDSALYLCASSLGGGGYTFGSGTRLTVV.